This TCR beta chain was recorded in a study of cytotoxic CD8 clonotypes in ibrutinib-treated CLL. Study background: With a range of 6 to 36, the median treatment time before response samples were taken was under 15 months. Mean productive templates were about 260,000; mean productive rearrangements were roughly 90,000.

The length of the CDR3 is 16 residues. Losses at the gene ends were 4 bases for V and 6 bases for J; bases not matched to a gene: 10. Germline V gene sequence: CDR1 PRHDT, CDR2 FYEKMQ (reference sequence). Repertoires were generated with immunoSEQ multiplex PCR, while TCRdb's copy carries only in-frame clones and drops some. The sample contains some 200,000 clones, 70% to 75% of which appear only once. The sequence was obtained from a human donor with chronic lymphocytic leukemia. The genes are TRBV13 and TRBJ2-3, with 10 bases that match TRBD2. This sample comprised PBMCs, obtained after 12 months of ibrutinib treatment. CDR3 coding DNA: TGTGCCAGCAGCTCAATAAGCGGGGGGGCCGGGGATACGCAGTATTTT. This translates into CASSSISGGAGDTQYF. The entire variable domain, with the rest obtained from reference TRBV13 and TRBJ2-3, is as follows: AAGVIQSPRHLIKEKRETATLKCYPIPRHDTVYWYQQGPGQDPQFLISFYEKMQSDKGSIPDRFSAQQFSDYHSELNMSSLELGDSALYFCASSSISGGAGDTQYFGPGTRLTVL.